This passage covers 19 T cell receptor beta chains from one sample sequenced in a study of blood T cell repertoires in COVID-19. The data were produced by immunoSEQ multiplex PCR, yet TCRdb's version contains in-frame clones alone and is incomplete. The sample yields 200,000 to 250,000 clones, 82% seen once. Sequencing input: peripheral blood. The source of these receptors is a woman older than 75 with acute or convalescent COVID-19.

The gene calls are TRBV7-8 and TRBJ2-1; TRBD2 aligns across 7 bases. The V gene end was trimmed by 5 bases and the J gene end by 7 bases; junction bases not matched to a gene: 5. The CDR3 extends over 13 amino acids. Germline V lookup: CDR1 SGHVS, CDR2 FQNEAQ. CDR3 in amino acids: CASSIERGNEQFF. CDR3 DNA sequence: TGTGCCAGCAGCATAGAGCGGGGTAATGAGCAGTTCTTC. Using reference TRBV7-8 and TRBJ2-1 for the parts outside the CDR3, the full variable domain is GAGVSQSPRYKVAKRGQDVALRCDPISGHVSLFWYQQALGQGPEFLTYFQNEAQLDKSGLPSDRFFAERPEGSVSTLKIQRTQQEDSAVYLCASSIERGNEQFFGPGTRLTVL.

This chain joins TRBV6-2 or TRBV6-3 and TRBJ1-5; D possibly corresponds to TRBD1 (6 bases). Germline assignment: CDR1 MNHEY and CDR2 SVGEGT. This CDR3 comprises 13 residues. V gave up 0 bases and J gave up 9 bases, with 9 bases separating them. The CDR3: CASSYSQGAPQHF. Written as DNA, the CDR3 is TGTGCCAGCAGTTACTCACAGGGAGCGCCCCAGCATTTT.

The genes are TRBV6-6 and TRBJ2-7; 8 bases match TRBD2. The CDR3 has 14 residues. The germline gives CDR1 MNHNY, CDR2 SVGAGI (reference sequence). Unmatched junction bases numbered 9, after V lost 6 bases and J lost 5 bases. CDR3 sequence (DNA): TGTGCCAGCAGGTCCTTAGCGGGGATAAACGAGCAGTACTTC. Translation: CASRSLAGINEQYF.

The CDR3 loop is CASSLGQGNTEAFF. The CDR3 DNA reads as TGTGCCAGCAGCCTAGGGCAGGGTAACACTGAAGCTTTCTTT. The chain links TRBV9 to TRBJ1-1; a possible D gene is TRBD1 (5 bases). V was clipped by 4 bases and J by 2 bases, with 12 bases between them. There are 14 residues in the CDR3. Germline-derived CDR1 and CDR2 are SGDLS and YYNGEE.

The chain combines TRBV9 with TRBJ1-2; a possible D gene is TRBD1 (6 bases). The CDR3 runs 13 residues. Trimming removed 4 bases at V and 5 bases at J, with 12 bases between. In germline, CDR1 is SGDLS, CDR2 YYNGEE. The DNA for the CDR3 is TGTGCCAGCAGCCCCCACAGGGATTATGGCTACACCTTC. Protein: CASSPHRDYGYTF.

J is TRBJ1-1 and V is TRBV20-1; 7 positions match TRBD1. V trimming: 3 bases; J trimming: 10 bases; junction bases outside the gene matches: 5. Germline lookup yields CDR1 DFQATT and CDR2 SNEGSKA (reference sequence). The CDR3 runs 11 residues. CDR3 loop: CSARFQGVAFF. In DNA, the CDR3 is TGCAGTGCTAGGTTCCAGGGGGTAGCTTTCTTT.

The chain recombines TRBV5-8 with TRBJ1-1; D is possibly TRBD1 (5 bases). V was pared by 4 bases and J by 4 bases, with 14 bases between. The CDR3 has 14 amino acids. Per the germline V gene, CDR1 is SGHTS and CDR2 is YDEGEE. The CDR3 loop is CASSRRTSGTEAFF. Here the CDR3 DNA reads TGTGCCAGCAGCAGACGGACATCGGGCACTGAAGCTTTCTTT.

The chain couples TRBV7-9 to TRBJ1-2; 8 nucleotides match TRBD1. V shed 4 bases, J shed 8 bases, and the junction held 15 bases outside the gene matches. CDR3 size: 16 residues. Germline V gives CDR1 SEHNR, CDR2 FQNEAQ (reference sequence). Written as DNA, the CDR3 is TGTGCCAGCAGCTCATCACCTCCTGGACAGGGACGGGGCTACACCTTC. This sequence encodes CASSSSPPGQGRGYTF.

V is TRBV11-2 and J is TRBJ1-6; tentatively, D is TRBD1 (6 bases). V dropped 2 bases and J dropped 5 bases, with 13 bases sitting between them. Germline values: CDR1 SGHAT, CDR2 FQNNGV. CDR3 length: 16 amino acids. CDR3 in DNA: TGTGCCAGCAGCTTACTTCGGGGGGCTAATAATTCACCCCTCCACTTT. It is translated as CASSLLRGANNSPLHF.

For this clone: This sample also contains other DNA sequences that code for the same CDR3. The genes are TRBV6-1 and TRBJ2-1; perhaps TRBD2 as D (7 bases). In germline, CDR1 is MNHNS, CDR2 SASEGT. Between the trimmed V and J ends, which lost 2 bases and 6 bases, there was a span of 11 bases. This CDR3 has 14 residues. Here the CDR3 reads CASSEQRGGNEQFF. Here the CDR3 DNA reads TGTGCCAGCAGTGAACAGAGGGGGGGCAATGAGCAGTTCTTC.

The chain uses TRBV7-2 and TRBJ1-5; the match to TRBD1 covers 7 bases. Unmatched junction bases numbered 2, after V lost 5 bases and J lost 4 bases. The CDR3 is made up of 13 amino acids. Germline-derived CDR1 and CDR2 are SGHTA and FQGNSA. The CDR3 reads CASSLQGNQPQHF. In nucleotides, the CDR3 is TGTGCCAGCAGCCTACAGGGGAATCAGCCCCAGCATTTT.

The chain joins TRBV9 to TRBJ2-7; 7 nucleotides match TRBD1. Losses at the gene ends were 4 bases for V and 6 bases for J; bases not matched to a gene: 13. CDR1 is SGDLS, CDR2 YYNGEE, per germline. The CDR3 length is 15 residues. The CDR3 region is CASSPQDRSSAEQYF. For the CDR3, the DNA is TGTGCCAGCAGCCCCCAGGACAGGAGCTCGGCCGAGCAGTACTTC.

The chain carries TRBV20-1 and TRBJ1-6; the D gene is possibly TRBD1 (6 bases). Germline V lookup: CDR1 DFQATT, CDR2 SNEGSKA (reference sequence). The ends were cut back, 3 bases at V and 4 bases at J, with 16 bases in the middle. The CDR3 spans 16 residues. The CDR3 region is CSASSQGLRYNSPLHF. The CDR3 DNA reads TGCAGTGCTAGTTCACAGGGTTTACGTTATAATTCACCCCTCCACTTT.

The chain recombines TRBV3-1 (or the pseudogene TRBV3-2) with TRBJ1-1, with D possibly being TRBD1 (5 bases). The CDR3 runs to 13 residues. The V gene's germline CDR1 is LGHDT and CDR2 YNNKEL (reference sequence). The V end lost 2 bases, the J end lost 4 bases, and 8 bases lay between the germline ends. CDR3 amino acids: CASSQSRGTEAFF. For the CDR3, the DNA is TGTGCCAGCAGCCAAAGTAGGGGCACTGAAGCTTTCTTT.

V and J are TRBV3-1 (or the pseudogene TRBV3-2) and TRBJ2-3; D is unresolved. Germline lookup yields CDR1 LGHDT and CDR2 YNNKEL (reference sequence). The CDR3 runs to 13 residues. With 4 bases removed from V and 2 bases from J, the gap between germline ends came to 7 bases. This CDR3 reads CASSPRFTDTQYF. In DNA form, the CDR3 reads TGTGCCAGCAGCCCTCGGTTCACAGATACGCAGTATTTT.

This clone appeared a single time. The CDR3 spells CASSPYSPGTDTQYF. In DNA form, the CDR3 reads TGTGCCAGCTCACCATATAGTCCGGGGACAGATACGCAGTATTTT. The chain joins TRBV18 to TRBJ2-3, with D possibly matching TRBD2 (5 bases). The CDR3 is 15 amino acids. Germline CDR1 reads KGHSH; CDR2 reads LQKENI. V was clipped by 2 bases and J by 3 bases, with 12 bases between them.

The chain links TRBV7-2 to TRBJ2-5; a weak D match, TRBD1 (8 bases). Trimming took 5 bases from V and 7 from J, leaving 14 bases between them. Per the germline V gene, CDR1 is SGHTA and CDR2 is FQGNSA. This CDR3 region has 13 residues. CDR3 in amino acids: CASSLQGEGTQYF. The CDR3 region has the DNA TGTGCCAGCAGCCTACAGGGGGAGGGGACCCAGTACTTC.

This chain links TRBV7-9 with TRBJ2-7; D not resolved. The CDR3 contains 15 residues. Deletions cut 3 bases from V and 4 bases from J, with 16 bases between. Germline V gene data show CDR1 as SEHNR and CDR2 as FQNEAQ (reference sequence). The CDR3 loop reads CASSFNLGVSYEQYF. CDR3 in DNA: TGTGCCAGCAGCTTCAACCTAGGTGTCTCTTACGAGCAGTACTTC.

Concerning this clone: The sample contains more than one DNA sequence encoding this CDR3. This chain connects TRBV7-2 to TRBJ1-2; 9 bases align to TRBD1. This CDR3 is built from 14 residues. The V gene end was trimmed by 5 bases and the J gene end by 5 bases; junction bases not matched to a gene: 6. In germline, CDR1 is SGHTA, CDR2 FQGNSA. CDR3 nucleotides: TGTGCCAGCAGCCCCGACAGGGGGAGTTATGGCTACACCTTC. It specifies CASSPDRGSYGYTF.